The TCR beta chain under discussion was sequenced for a study of cytomegalovirus exposure and HLA in healthy donors. Findings and caveats of the study: A later analysis linked a missense variant in DCLRE1C to the trimming of TCR beta V and J genes.

This clone turned up a few times. Its antigen is undetermined. V shed 0 bases, J shed 1 base, and the junction held 9 bases outside the gene matches. The germline gives CDR1 SGHVT, CDR2 SQSDAQ. This CDR3 spans 18 amino acids. Use of 60 Vbeta and 13 Jbeta primers characterized the PCR. Clones were sequenced by immunoSEQ multiplex PCR, and TCRdb holds only the in-frame ones, with some missing. This table holds 150,000 to 200,000 clones, roughly three quarters found once. The receptor comes from a man in his 60s in good health and CMV-seronegative. Source material: PBMCs. The genes are TRBV7-4 and TRBJ2-5; 9 positions agree with TRBD2. DNA of the CDR3: TGTGCCAGCAGCTTAGCCCCGACCGGCGGGGGGGTCCAAGAGACCCAGTACTTC. Protein: CASSLAPTGGGVQETQYF.